Detailed here is one T cell receptor beta chain. The sample carries other DNA sequences with the same CDR3. Sequencing templates came from extracted RNA that was reverse transcribed into cDNA. Some clones are missing from TCRdb's copy, which holds only in-frame ones; the method was immunoSEQ multiplex PCR. Among over 100,000 clones listed, roughly 50% were seen once. Punch biopsies of lesional scalp, plus peripheral blood, were taken from alopecia areata patients. Germline lookup yields CDR1 MNHEY and CDR2 SMNVEV (reference sequence). The CDR3 extends over 11 amino acids. Between the trimmed V and J ends, which lost 4 bases and 2 bases, there was a span of 3 bases. This entry is derived from a study of CD8+ T cells in alopecia areata.

This clonotype was sampled from a human donor with alopecia areata. The sequences come from CD8+ T cells sorted from blood, collected at week 0. V usage is TRBV27 and J usage is TRBJ2-7, with unresolved D. CDR3: CASSSPYEQYF. In DNA, the CDR3 is TGTGCCAGCAGTTCCCCCTACGAGCAGTACTTC.